A single sample gave rise to the 6 T cell receptor beta chains below, sequenced in a study of T cells after yellow fever vaccination. MiXCR, applied by TCRdb to the 5' RACE reads, yields one record per CDR3 protein. The sample has under 400,000 distinct CDR3 sequences, around an eighth seen once. The source was CD4+ T cells sorted from PBMCs, collected 15 days after the yellow fever booster vaccination. The source is a man younger than 35 who received the YFV17D yellow fever vaccine.

V usage is TRBV7-2 and J usage is TRBJ1-2; the D gene is possibly TRBD1 (6 bases). Germline V gene sequence: CDR1 SGHTA, CDR2 FQGNSA. Trimming cost V 6 bases and J 3 bases, with 14 bases left between them. The CDR3 contains 14 residues. The CDR3 DNA is TGTGCCAGCAGGTCCACCAGGACAGACTATGGCTACACCTTC. This gives the protein CASRSTRTDYGYTF. The variable domain in full, with the rest retrieved from reference TRBV7-2 and TRBJ1-2, is GAGVSQSPSNKVTEKGKDVELRCDPISGHTALYWYRQSLGQGLEFLIYFQGNSAPDKSGLPSDRFSAERTGGSVSTLTIQRTQQEDSAVYLCASRSTRTDYGYTFGSGTRLTVV.

The genes are TRBV7-3 and TRBJ2-2, with 8 bases fitting TRBD2. The CDR3 runs 16 residues. V gave up 5 bases and J gave up 5 bases; unmatched junction bases: 10. Germline CDR1 reads SGHTA; CDR2 reads FQGTGA. The CDR3 loop reads CASSPVGAGGTGELFF. CDR3 in DNA: TGTGCCAGCAGCCCCGTTGGGGCGGGGGGAACCGGGGAGCTGTTTTTT.

The rearrangement uses TRBV10-3 and TRBJ2-5, with a possible D match to TRBD1 (6 bases). Deletions cut 2 bases from V and 7 bases from J, with 14 bases between. CDR3 length: 14 residues. CDR1 is ENHRY and CDR2 is SYGVKD in the germline V gene. This chain's CDR3 is CAISETGQSGTQYF. DNA of the CDR3: TGTGCCATCAGTGAGACCGGACAGAGCGGGACCCAGTACTTC.

This clonotype was counted a few times. The gene calls are TRBV12-3 or TRBV12-4 and TRBJ2-7; 7 bases fit TRBD2. Trimming cost V 5 bases and J 1 base; bases outside gene matches: 11. The CDR3 covers 16 residues. DNA of the CDR3: TGTGCCAGCAGTAGCCCTGGGTGGGGGGGTTCCTACGAGCAGTACTTC. It translates to CASSSPGWGGSYEQYF.

This clonotype was recorded many times. This rearrangement joins TRBV4-1 to TRBJ2-7; D call uncertain. Germline V gives CDR1 MGHRA, CDR2 YSYEKL. The CDR3 is 14 amino acids. V lost 1 base, J lost 2 bases, and 9 bases lay in between. The CDR3 DNA reads TGCGCCAGCAGCCAAGGAACAGCCCCCTACGAGCAGTACTTC. Protein: CASSQGTAPYEQYF.

V gene TRBV7-2 combines with J gene TRBJ2-4; D is uncertain. Trimming pared 2 bases from V and 2 bases from J, leaving 7 bases between. The CDR3 spans 14 residues. Germline CDR1 reads SGHTA; CDR2 reads FQGNSA. The DNA for the CDR3 is TGTGCCAGCAGCTTACCACAGACCAAAAACATTCAGTACTTC. Amino acid sequence: CASSLPQTKNIQYF.